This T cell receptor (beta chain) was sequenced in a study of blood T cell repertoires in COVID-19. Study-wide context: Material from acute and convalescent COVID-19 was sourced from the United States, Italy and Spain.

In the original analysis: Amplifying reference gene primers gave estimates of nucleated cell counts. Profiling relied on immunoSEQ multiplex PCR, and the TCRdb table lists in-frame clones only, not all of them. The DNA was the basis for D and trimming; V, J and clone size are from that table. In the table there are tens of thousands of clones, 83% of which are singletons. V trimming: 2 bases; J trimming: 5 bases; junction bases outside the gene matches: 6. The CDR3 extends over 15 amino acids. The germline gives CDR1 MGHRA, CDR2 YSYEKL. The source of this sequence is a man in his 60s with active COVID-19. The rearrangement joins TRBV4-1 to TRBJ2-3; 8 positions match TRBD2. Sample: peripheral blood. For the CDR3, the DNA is TGCGCCAGCAGCCAAAGCGGGGGCGGGGGAGATACGCAGTATTTT. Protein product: CASSQSGGGGDTQYF.